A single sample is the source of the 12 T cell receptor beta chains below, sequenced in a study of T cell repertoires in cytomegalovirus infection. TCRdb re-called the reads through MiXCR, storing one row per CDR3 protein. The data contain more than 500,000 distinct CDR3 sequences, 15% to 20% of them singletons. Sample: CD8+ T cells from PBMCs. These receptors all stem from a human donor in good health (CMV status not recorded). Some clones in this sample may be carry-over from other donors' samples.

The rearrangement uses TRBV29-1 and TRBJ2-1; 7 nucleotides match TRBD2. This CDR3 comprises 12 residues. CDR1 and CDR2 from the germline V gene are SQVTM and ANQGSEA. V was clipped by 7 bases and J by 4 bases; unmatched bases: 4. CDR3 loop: CSARAGYNEQFF. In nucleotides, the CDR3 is TGCAGCGCCCGAGCGGGGTACAATGAGCAGTTCTTC.

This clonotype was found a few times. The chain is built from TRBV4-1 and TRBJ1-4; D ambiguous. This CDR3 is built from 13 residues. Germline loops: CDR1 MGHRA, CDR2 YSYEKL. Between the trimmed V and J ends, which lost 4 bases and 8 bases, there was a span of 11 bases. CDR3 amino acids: CASSPRGVEKLFF. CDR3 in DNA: TGCGCCAGCAGCCCACGGGGAGTGGAAAAACTGTTTTTT.

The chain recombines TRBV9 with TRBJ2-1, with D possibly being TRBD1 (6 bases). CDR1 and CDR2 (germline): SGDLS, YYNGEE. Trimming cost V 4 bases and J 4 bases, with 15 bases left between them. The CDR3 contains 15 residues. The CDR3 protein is CASSRSEQGYNEQFF. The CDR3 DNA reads TGTGCCAGCAGCCGGAGTGAACAGGGATACAATGAGCAGTTCTTC. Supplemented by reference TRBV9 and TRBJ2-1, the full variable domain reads DSGVTQTPKHLITATGQRVTLRCSPRSGDLSVYWYQQSLDQGLQFLIQYYNGEERAKGNILERFSAQQFPDLHSELNLSSLELGDSALYFCASSRSEQGYNEQFFGPGTRLTVL.

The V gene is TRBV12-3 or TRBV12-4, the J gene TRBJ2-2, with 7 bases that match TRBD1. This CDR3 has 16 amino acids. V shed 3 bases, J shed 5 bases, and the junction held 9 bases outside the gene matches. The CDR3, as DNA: TGTGCCAGCAGTTTGGGTCAGGGGGTTGCGACCGGGGAGCTGTTTTTT. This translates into CASSLGQGVATGELFF.

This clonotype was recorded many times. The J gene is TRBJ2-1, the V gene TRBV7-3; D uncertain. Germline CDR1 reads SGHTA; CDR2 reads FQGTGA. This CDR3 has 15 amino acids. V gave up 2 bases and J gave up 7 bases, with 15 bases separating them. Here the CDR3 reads CASSLEKRLQNEQFF. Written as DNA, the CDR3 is TGTGCCAGCAGCTTAGAAAAGCGCCTCCAGAATGAGCAGTTCTTC. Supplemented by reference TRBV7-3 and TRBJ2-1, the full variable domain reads GAGVSQTPSNKVTEKGKYVELRCDPISGHTALYWYRQSLGQGPEFLIYFQGTGAADDSGLPNDRFFAVRPEGSVSTLKIQRTERGDSAVYLCASSLEKRLQNEQFFGPGTRLTVL.

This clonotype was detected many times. Here the CDR3 DNA reads TGTGCCAGCAGCTCCAAGTACGTTGGACAGCCAATGAACACTGAAGCTTTCTTT. It codes for CASSSKYVGQPMNTEAFF. This chain links TRBV6-5 with TRBJ1-1; D perhaps matches TRBD1 (6 bases). Deletions cut 6 bases from V and 0 bases from J, with 23 bases between. In germline, CDR1 is MNHEY, CDR2 SVGAGI. CDR3 length: 18 amino acids.

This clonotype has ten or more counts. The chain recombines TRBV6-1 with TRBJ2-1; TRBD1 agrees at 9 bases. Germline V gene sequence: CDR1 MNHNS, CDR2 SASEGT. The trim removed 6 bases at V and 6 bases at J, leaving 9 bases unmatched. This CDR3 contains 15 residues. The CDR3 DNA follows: TGTGCCAGCAGATACTACGGGACAGGGAGCAATGAGCAGTTCTTC. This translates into CASRYYGTGSNEQFF.

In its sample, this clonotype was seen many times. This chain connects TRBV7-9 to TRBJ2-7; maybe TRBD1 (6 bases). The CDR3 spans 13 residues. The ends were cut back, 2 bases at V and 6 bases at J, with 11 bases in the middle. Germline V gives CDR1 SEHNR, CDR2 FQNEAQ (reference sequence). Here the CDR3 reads CASSLNAGVEQYF. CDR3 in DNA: TGTGCCAGCAGCTTAAATGCAGGGGTCGAGCAGTACTTC.

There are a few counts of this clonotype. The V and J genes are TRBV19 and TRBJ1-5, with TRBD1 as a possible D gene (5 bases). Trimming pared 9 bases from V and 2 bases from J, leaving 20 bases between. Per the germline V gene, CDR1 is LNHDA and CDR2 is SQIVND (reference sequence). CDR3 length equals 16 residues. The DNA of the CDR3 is TGTGCCAGCGTACTAAGGGGTCCGGTGGGCAATCAGCCCCAGCATTTT. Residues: CASVLRGPVGNQPQHF.

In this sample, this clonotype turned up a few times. The CDR3 region has the DNA TGCAGTGCTAGAATGCGGGGGGGCCTTTCCTACGAGCAGTACTTC. Its translation: CSARMRGGLSYEQYF. This sequence joins TRBV20-1 and TRBJ2-7; 9 bases line up with TRBD2. The CDR3 extends over 15 amino acids. Germline V gene lookup returns CDR1 DFQATT and CDR2 SNEGSKA (reference sequence). J gave up 1 base and V 2 bases, and 6 bases lay outside the gene matches.

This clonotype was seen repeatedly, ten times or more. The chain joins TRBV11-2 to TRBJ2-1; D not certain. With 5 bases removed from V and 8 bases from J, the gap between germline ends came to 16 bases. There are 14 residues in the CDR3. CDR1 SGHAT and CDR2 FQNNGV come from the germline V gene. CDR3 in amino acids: CASSLWGAVDEQFF. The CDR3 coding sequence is TGTGCCAGCAGCCTCTGGGGTGCCGTCGATGAGCAGTTCTTC.

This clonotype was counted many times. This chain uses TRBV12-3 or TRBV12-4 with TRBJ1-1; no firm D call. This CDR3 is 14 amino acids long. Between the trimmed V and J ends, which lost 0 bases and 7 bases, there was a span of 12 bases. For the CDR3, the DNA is TGTGCCAGCAGTTTAGCCGGGGAAGAGGGTGAAGCTTTCTTT. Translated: CASSLAGEEGEAFF.